The clone carrying this TCR beta chain has just a few counts. This entry belongs to a study of blood T cell repertoires in COVID-19. Overall study: COVID-19 samples, acute and convalescent, were from the United States, Italy and Spain. The analysed material was cDNA or gDNA that came from T cells, B-cell-depleted T cells, or PBMCs.

Source study methods: Using reference gene primer amplification, nucleated cell counts were estimated. Profiling relied on immunoSEQ multiplex PCR, and the TCRdb table lists in-frame clones only, not all of them. The DNA was the basis for D and trimming; V, J and clone size are from that table. The sample has under 200,000 clones, 80% to 95% seen once. CDR1 MRHNA and CDR2 SNTAGT come from the germline V gene. V was pared by 3 bases and J by 0 bases, with 2 bases of the junction left unmatched. This CDR3 comprises 15 residues. The sequence derives from a man over 45 with acute or convalescent COVID-19. The sequencing input was peripheral blood. V usage is TRBV6-4 and J usage is TRBJ2-1; 7 bases are a match to TRBD1. The DNA of the CDR3 is TGTGCCAGCAGTGAGGGACAGAGCTCCTACAATGAGCAGTTCTTC. Residues: CASSEGQSSYNEQFF.